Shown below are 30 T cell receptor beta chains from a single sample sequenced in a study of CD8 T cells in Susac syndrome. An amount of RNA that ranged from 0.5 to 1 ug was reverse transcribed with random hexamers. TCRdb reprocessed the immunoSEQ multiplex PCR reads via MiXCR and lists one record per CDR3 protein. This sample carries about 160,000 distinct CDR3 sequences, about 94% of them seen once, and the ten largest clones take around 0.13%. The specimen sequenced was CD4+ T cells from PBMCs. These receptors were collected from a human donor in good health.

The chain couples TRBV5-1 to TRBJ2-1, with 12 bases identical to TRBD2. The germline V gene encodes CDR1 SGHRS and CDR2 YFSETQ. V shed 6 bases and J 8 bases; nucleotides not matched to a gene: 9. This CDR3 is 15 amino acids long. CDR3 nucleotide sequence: TGCGCCAGCACACCCCTAGCGGGGGGGCCCGATGAGCAGTTCTTC. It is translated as CASTPLAGGPDEQFF. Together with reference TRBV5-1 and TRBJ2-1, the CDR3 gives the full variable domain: KAGVTQTPRYLIKTRGQQVTLSCSPISGHRSVSWYQQTPGQGLQFLFEYFSETQRNKGNFPGRFSGRQFSNSRSEMNVSTLELGDSALYLCASTPLAGGPDEQFFGPGTRLTVL.

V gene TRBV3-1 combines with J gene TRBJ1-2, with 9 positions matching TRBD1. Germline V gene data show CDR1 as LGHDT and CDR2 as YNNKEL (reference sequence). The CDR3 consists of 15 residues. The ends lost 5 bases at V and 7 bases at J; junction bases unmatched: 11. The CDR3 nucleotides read TGTGCCAGCAGCACCTCGTCCACAGGGGGCTTTGGCTACACCTTC. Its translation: CASSTSSTGGFGYTF. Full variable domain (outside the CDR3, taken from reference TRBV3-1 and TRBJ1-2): DTAVSQTPKYLVTQMGNDKSIKCEQNLGHDTMYWYKQDSKKFLKIMFSYNNKELIINETVPNRFSPKSPDKAHLNLHINSLELGDSAVYFCASSTSSTGGFGYTFGSGTRLTVV.

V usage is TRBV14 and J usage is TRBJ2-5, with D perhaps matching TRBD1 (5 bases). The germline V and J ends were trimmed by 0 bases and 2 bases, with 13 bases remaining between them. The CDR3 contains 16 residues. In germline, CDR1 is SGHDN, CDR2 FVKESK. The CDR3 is CASSQDQGPAQETQYF. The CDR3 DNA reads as TGTGCCAGCAGCCAAGATCAGGGCCCGGCTCAAGAGACCCAGTACTTC. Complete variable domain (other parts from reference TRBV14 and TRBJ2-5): EAGVTQFPSHSVIEKGQTVTLRCDPISGHDNLYWYRRVMGKEIKFLLHFVKESKQDESGMPNNRFLAERTGGTYSTLKVQPAELEDSGVYFCASSQDQGPAQETQYFGPGTRLLVL.

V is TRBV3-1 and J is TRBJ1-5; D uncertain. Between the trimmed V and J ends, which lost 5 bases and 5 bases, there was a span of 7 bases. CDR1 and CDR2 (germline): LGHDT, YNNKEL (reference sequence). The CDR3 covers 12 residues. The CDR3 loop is CASSYADQPQHF. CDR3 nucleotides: TGTGCCAGCAGCTACGCAGATCAGCCCCAGCATTTT.

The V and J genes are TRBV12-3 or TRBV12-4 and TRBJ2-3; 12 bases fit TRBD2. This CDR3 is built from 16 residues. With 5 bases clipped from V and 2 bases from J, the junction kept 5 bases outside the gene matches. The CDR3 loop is CASSRGLAGPTDTQYF. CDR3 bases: TGTGCCAGCAGTCGGGGACTAGCGGGCCCCACAGATACGCAGTATTTT.

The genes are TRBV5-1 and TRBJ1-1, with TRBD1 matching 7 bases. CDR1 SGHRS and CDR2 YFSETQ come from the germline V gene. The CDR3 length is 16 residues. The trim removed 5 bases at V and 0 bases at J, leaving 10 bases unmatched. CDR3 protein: CASSRTGDFMNTEAFF. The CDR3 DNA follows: TGCGCCAGCAGTAGGACAGGAGACTTCATGAACACTGAAGCTTTCTTT.

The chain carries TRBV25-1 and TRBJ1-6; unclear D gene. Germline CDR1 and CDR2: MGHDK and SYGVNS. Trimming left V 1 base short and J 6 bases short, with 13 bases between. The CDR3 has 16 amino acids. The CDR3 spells CASSELIGRANSPLHF. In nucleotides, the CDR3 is TGTGCCAGCAGTGAATTAATTGGTAGGGCTAATTCACCCCTCCACTTT.

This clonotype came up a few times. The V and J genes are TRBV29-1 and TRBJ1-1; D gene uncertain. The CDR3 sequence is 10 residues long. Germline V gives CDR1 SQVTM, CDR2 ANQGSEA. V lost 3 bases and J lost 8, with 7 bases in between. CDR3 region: CSVDTDEAFF. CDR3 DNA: TGCAGCGTTGACACAGACGAAGCTTTCTTT.

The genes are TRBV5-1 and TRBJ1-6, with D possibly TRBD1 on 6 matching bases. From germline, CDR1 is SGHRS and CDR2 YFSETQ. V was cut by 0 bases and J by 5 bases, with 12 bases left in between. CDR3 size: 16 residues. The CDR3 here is CASSLGQAGDNSPLHF. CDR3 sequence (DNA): TGCGCCAGCAGCTTGGGACAGGCCGGGGATAATTCACCCCTCCACTTT.

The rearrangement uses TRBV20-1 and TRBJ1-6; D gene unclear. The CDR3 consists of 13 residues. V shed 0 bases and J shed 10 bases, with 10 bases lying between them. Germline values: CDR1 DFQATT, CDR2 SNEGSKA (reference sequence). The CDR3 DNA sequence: TGCAGTGCTAGAGATGGACCCAGCTCACCCCTCCACTTT. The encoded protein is CSARDGPSSPLHF.

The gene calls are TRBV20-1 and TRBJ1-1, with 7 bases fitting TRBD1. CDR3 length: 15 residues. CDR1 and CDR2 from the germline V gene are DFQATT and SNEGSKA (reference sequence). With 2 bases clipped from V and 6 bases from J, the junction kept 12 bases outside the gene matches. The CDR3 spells CSARKLGDRGAEAFF. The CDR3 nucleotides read TGCAGTGCTAGAAAGCTGGGGGACAGAGGCGCTGAAGCTTTCTTT.

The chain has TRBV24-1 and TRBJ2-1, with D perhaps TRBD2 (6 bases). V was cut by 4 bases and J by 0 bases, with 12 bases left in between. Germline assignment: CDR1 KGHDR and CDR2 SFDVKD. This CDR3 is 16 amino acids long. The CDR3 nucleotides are TGTGCCACCAGTGACCCTAGCGCAACCTCCTACAATGAGCAGTTCTTC. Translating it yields CATSDPSATSYNEQFF.

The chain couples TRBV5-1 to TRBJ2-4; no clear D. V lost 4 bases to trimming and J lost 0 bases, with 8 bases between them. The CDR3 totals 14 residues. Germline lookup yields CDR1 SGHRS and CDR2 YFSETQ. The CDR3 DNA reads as TGCGCCAGCAGCGTGGAATTAGCCAAAAACATTCAGTACTTC. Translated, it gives CASSVELAKNIQYF.

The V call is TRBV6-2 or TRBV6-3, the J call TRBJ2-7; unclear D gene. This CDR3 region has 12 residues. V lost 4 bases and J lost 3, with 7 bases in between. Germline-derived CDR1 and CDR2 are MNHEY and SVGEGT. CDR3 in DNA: TGTGCCAGCAGTTTCCTCCGCTACGAGCAGTACTTC. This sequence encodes CASSFLRYEQYF.

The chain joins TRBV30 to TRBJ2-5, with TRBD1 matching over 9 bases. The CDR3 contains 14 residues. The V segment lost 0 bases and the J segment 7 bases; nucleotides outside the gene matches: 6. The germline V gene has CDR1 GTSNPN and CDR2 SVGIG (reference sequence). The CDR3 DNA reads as TGTGCCTGGAGTGTACAGGGGGCGGGAGTGACCCAGTACTTC. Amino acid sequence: CAWSVQGAGVTQYF.

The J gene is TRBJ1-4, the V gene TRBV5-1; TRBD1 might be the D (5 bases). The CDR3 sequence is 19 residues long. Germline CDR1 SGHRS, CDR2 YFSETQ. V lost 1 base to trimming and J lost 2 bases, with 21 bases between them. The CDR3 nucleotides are TGCGCCAGCAGCTTGATTGGCCGCAGGGCACTTTCGACTAATGAAAAACTGTTTTTT. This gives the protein CASSLIGRRALSTNEKLFF. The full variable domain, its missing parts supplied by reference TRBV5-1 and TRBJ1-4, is KAGVTQTPRYLIKTRGQQVTLSCSPISGHRSVSWYQQTPGQGLQFLFEYFSETQRNKGNFPGRFSGRQFSNSRSEMNVSTLELGDSALYLCASSLIGRRALSTNEKLFFGSGTQLSVL.

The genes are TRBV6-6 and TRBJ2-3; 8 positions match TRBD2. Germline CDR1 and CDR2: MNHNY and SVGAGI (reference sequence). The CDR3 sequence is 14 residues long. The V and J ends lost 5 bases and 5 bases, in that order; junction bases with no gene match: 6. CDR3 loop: CASSTTSDGDTQYF. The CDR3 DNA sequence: TGTGCCAGCAGTACGACTAGCGACGGAGATACGCAGTATTTT.

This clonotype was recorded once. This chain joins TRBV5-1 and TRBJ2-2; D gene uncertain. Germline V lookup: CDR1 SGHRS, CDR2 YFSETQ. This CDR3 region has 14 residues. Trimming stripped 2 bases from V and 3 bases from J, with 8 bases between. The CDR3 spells CASSFGVYTGELFF. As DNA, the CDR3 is TGCGCCAGCAGCTTCGGCGTTTACACCGGGGAGCTGTTTTTT.

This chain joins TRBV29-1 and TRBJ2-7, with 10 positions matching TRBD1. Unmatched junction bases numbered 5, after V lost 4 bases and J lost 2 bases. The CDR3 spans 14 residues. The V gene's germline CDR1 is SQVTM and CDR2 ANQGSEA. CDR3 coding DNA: TGCAGCGTTGGGGGACAGGGGCACACCTACGAGCAGTACTTC. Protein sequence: CSVGGQGHTYEQYF.

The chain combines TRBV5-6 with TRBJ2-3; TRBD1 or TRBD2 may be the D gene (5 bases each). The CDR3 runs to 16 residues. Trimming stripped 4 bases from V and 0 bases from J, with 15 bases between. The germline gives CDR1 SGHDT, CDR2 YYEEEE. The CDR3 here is CASSDSRDRSTDTQYF. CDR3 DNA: TGTGCCAGCAGCGATTCCCGGGACCGGAGCACAGATACGCAGTATTTT.

The CDR3 loop is CSARPTGKENEKLFF. CDR3 sequence (DNA): TGCAGTGCTAGACCGACAGGGAAAGAGAATGAAAAACTGTTTTTT. The chain carries TRBV20-1 and TRBJ1-4, with 7 bases identical to TRBD1. With 2 bases clipped from V and 5 bases from J, the junction kept 8 bases outside the gene matches. The CDR3 extends over 15 amino acids. Germline V CDR1 and CDR2: DFQATT, SNEGSKA (reference sequence).

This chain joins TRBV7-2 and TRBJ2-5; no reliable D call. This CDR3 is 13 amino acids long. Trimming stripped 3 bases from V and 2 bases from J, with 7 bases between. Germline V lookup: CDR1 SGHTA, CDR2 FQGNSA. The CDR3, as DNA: TGTGCCAGCAGCTTGCTAATTCAAGAGACCCAGTACTTC. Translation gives CASSLLIQETQYF.

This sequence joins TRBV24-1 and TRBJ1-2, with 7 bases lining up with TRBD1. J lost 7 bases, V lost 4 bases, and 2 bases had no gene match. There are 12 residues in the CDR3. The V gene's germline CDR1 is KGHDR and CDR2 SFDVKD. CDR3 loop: CATSDQGGGYTF. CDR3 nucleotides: TGTGCCACCAGTGACCAGGGGGGTGGCTACACCTTC.

Here the CDR3 DNA reads TGTGCCAGCAGCTTGGGAGGGCAGGCTCTCACTGAAGCTTTCTTT. Translating gives CASSLGGQALTEAFF. V usage is TRBV5-4 and J usage is TRBJ1-1; D is ambiguous. With 0 bases removed from V and 4 bases from J, the gap between germline ends came to 13 bases. The germline gives CDR1 SGHNT, CDR2 YYREEE (reference sequence). The CDR3 runs to 15 residues.

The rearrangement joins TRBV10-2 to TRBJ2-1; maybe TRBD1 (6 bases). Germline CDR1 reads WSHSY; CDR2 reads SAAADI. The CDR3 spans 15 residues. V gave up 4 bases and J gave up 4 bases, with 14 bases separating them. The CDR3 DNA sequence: TGCGCCAGCAGTGTAGGGACACCGAGTTACAATGAGCAGTTCTTC. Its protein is CASSVGTPSYNEQFF.

DNA for the CDR3: TGCAGCGCCGGGACGGCAGATACGCAGTATTTT. Amino acid sequence: CSAGTADTQYF. The V and J genes are TRBV29-1 and TRBJ2-3; the D call may be TRBD1 or TRBD2 (5 bases each). The CDR3 is 11 residues long. V gave up 7 bases and J gave up 4 bases, with 9 bases separating them. Per germline, CDR1 SQVTM and CDR2 ANQGSEA.

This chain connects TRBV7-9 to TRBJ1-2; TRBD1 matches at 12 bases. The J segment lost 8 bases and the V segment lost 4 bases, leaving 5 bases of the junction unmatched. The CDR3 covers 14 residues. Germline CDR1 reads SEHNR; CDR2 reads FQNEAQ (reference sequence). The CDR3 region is CASSSTGTGGGYTF. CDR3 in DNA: TGTGCCAGCAGCTCTACCGGGACAGGGGGCGGCTACACCTTC.

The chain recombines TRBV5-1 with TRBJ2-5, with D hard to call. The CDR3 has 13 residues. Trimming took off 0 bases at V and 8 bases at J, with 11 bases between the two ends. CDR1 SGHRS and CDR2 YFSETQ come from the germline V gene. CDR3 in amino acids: CASSLALRQTQYF. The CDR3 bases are TGCGCCAGCAGCTTGGCTTTAAGACAAACCCAGTACTTC.

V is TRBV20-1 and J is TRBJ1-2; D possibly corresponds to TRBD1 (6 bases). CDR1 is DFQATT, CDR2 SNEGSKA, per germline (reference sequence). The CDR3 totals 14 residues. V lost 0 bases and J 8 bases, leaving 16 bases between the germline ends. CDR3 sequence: CSARDRQGNWGYTF. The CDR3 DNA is TGCAGTGCTAGAGATAGGCAGGGGAATTGGGGCTACACCTTC.

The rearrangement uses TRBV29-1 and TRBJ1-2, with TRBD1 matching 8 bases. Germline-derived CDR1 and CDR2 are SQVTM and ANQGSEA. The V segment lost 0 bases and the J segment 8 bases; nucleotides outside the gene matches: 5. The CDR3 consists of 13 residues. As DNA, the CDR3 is TGCAGCGTTGAAGATAACAGGGGGAAAGGCTACACCTTC. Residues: CSVEDNRGKGYTF. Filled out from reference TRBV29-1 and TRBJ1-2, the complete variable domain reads SAVISQKPSRDICQRGTSLTIQCQVDSQVTMMFWYRQQPGQSLTLIATANQGSEATYESGFVIDKFPISRPNLTFSTLTVSNMSPEDSSIYLCSVEDNRGKGYTFGSGTRLTVV.